This T cell receptor (beta chain) was sequenced during a study of regulatory T cells in long-lasting Graves disease. The ends were cut back, 5 bases at V and 2 bases at J, with 9 bases in the middle. The CDR3 has 13 residues. The germline CDR1 and CDR2 sequences are MDHEN and SYDVKM. With iRepertoire HTBI primers and Arm-PCR of CDR3 regions, TCR beta libraries were built. In TCRdb, the multiplex PCR reads were re-called with MiXCR into one record per CDR3 protein. The sample lists roughly 410,000 distinct CDR3 sequences; about 15% were seen once. This clonotype was counted many times. Time point specified: newly diagnosed GD, antithyroid drugs for less than 3 months. RNA extracted from PBMCs served as the sequencing template. This sample also appeared in a second study, on T cells in Graves' hyperthyroidism and ophthalmopathy.

The origin of this receptor is a woman in her forties with Graves disease. The chain joins TRBV28 to TRBJ1-2; D unresolved. Material: peripheral blood mononuclear cells (PBMCs), obtained at new diagnosis, from a patient treated with antithyroid drugs. CDR3 coding DNA: TGTGCCAGCAGTACCCCCCGGAACTATGGCTACACCTTC. The encoded protein is CASSTPRNYGYTF.